These 12 T cell receptor beta chains were all obtained from the same sample, sequenced in a study of T cells in Graves' hyperthyroidism and ophthalmopathy. Amplification of TCR beta CDR3 regions used RNA as the template. TCR CDR3 regions were first amplified by RT-PCR with HTBI primers. TCRdb independently ran MiXCR on the multiplex PCR reads; one entry per CDR3 protein. The sample comprises about 840,000 distinct CDR3 sequences, roughly 37% of which are singletons, and 7.5% to 9.5% rests with the top ten. Sequenced input: blood. These receptors were collected from a man aged 18 to 35 with Graves' hyperthyroidism.

There are many counts of this clonotype. The rearrangement uses TRBV20-1 and TRBJ1-1, with 8 bases fitting TRBD1. The CDR3 is 12 amino acids. V shed 8 bases and J 4 bases; nucleotides not matched to a gene: 6. Germline CDR1 and CDR2: DFQATT and SNEGSKA (reference sequence). The CDR3 nucleotides are TGCAGTCCCAGCGGACAGGGCACTGAAGCTTTCTTT. It specifies CSPSGQGTEAFF.

This clonotype was picked up a small number of times. Here the CDR3 reads CATSSSGARDPYEQYF. The CDR3 region has the DNA TGTGCCACCAGCTCCTCAGGAGCAAGGGACCCCTACGAGCAGTACTTC. The chain carries TRBV15 and TRBJ2-7; D could derive from TRBD1 or TRBD2 (5 bases each). V lost 5 bases and J 2 bases, leaving 19 bases between the germline ends. Germline CDR1 is LNHNV and CDR2 is YYDKDF (reference sequence). This CDR3 is built from 16 residues.

This clonotype was counted between two and nine times. The rearrangement joins TRBV19 to TRBJ1-5; TRBD1 matches 7 bases. With V trimmed by 4 bases and J by 4 bases, 10 bases remained unmatched. The V gene's germline CDR1 is LNHDA and CDR2 SQIVND (reference sequence). The CDR3 covers 16 residues. CDR3 sequence (DNA): TGTGCCAGTAGTACTCAATCCGGGACAGTGAATCAGCCCCAGCATTTT. Protein sequence: CASSTQSGTVNQPQHF.

This clonotype was seen just once. CDR3 in DNA: TGTGCCAGCAGTGAATGGGGCCCCGACACTTTCTTT. It translates to CASSEWGPDTFF. V usage is TRBV2 and J usage is TRBJ1-1; a possible D gene is TRBD1 (5 bases). Trimming cost V 2 bases and J 12 bases, with 13 bases left between them. Germline V gene lookup returns CDR1 SNHLY and CDR2 FYNNEI. CDR3 length: 12 amino acids.

V and J are TRBV15 and TRBJ1-6; 9 nucleotides align to TRBD1. V shed 3 bases, J shed 8 bases, and the junction held 5 bases outside the gene matches. Germline V lookup: CDR1 LNHNV, CDR2 YYDKDF (reference sequence). There are 15 residues in the CDR3. CDR3 DNA: TGTGCCACCAGCAGTTACAGGACAGGGGATTCACCCCTCCACTTT. It encodes CATSSYRTGDSPLHF.

The gene calls are TRBV15 and TRBJ2-7, with 13 bases matching TRBD2. The CDR3 has 15 residues. Trimming cost V 3 bases and J 3 bases; bases outside gene matches: 2. Germline loops: CDR1 LNHNV, CDR2 YYDKDF (reference sequence). The CDR3 bases are TGTGCCACCAGCAGGACTAGCGGGAGGCTCTACGAGCAGTACTTC. It codes for CATSRTSGRLYEQYF.

This clonotype was recorded a few times. The CDR3 DNA is TGCGCCAGCAGCCAAGAGAATCTCATGAACACTGAAGCTTTCTTT. This gives the protein CASSQENLMNTEAFF. The chain joins TRBV4-3 to TRBJ1-1; D is unclear. CDR1 LGHNA and CDR2 YSLEER come from the germline V gene. CDR3 length: 15 amino acids. V was cut by 0 bases and J by 0 bases, with 8 bases left in between.

The chain has TRBV4-2 and TRBJ1-5; TRBD1 matches at 7 bases. This CDR3 comprises 15 residues. Germline CDR1 and CDR2: LGHNA and YNFKEQ. J was trimmed by 4 bases and V by 5 bases; bases with no gene match: 8. The CDR3: CASSLSQGGNQPQHF. In nucleotides, the CDR3 is TGTGCCAGCAGCTTATCCCAGGGGGGGAATCAGCCCCAGCATTTT.

Concerning this clonotype: A much larger clone is a single base away; this may be a read error. The rearrangement joins TRBV2 to TRBJ2-7, with 10 nucleotides matching TRBD2. The CDR3 covers 14 residues. Losses at the gene ends were 7 bases for V and 9 bases for J; bases not matched to a gene: 12. Germline V lookup: CDR1 SNHLY, CDR2 FYNNEI. The DNA of the CDR3 is TGTGCCAGCACGGCGGCTAGCGGGGGTAACGGGCAGTACTTC. It encodes CASTAASGGNGQYF.

This clonotype has just one count. This sequence may be a read error, since a much larger clone differs from it by one base. This sequence joins TRBV29-1 and TRBJ1-1; no definite D call. Between the trimmed V and J ends, which lost 0 bases and 1 base, there was a span of 18 bases. Germline CDR1 reads SQVTM; CDR2 reads ANQGSEA. CDR3 size: 17 residues. This CDR3 is CSVEDLRRAVGNTEAFF. For the CDR3, the DNA is TGCAGCGTTGAAGACCTTAGGAGGGCGGTCGGGAACACTGAAGCTTTCTTT.

The V and J genes are TRBV6-6 and TRBJ1-4; 7 positions match TRBD1. Trimming cost V 6 bases and J 4 bases; bases outside gene matches: 5. The CDR3 extends over 14 amino acids. The germline V gene has CDR1 MNHNY and CDR2 SVGAGI (reference sequence). Here the CDR3 DNA reads TGTGCCAGCAGGCCGGGACAGCTTAATGAAAAACTGTTTTTT. Protein sequence: CASRPGQLNEKLFF.

The table lists this clonotype with many counts. This chain joins TRBV10-2 and TRBJ2-2, with 9 bases lining up with TRBD1. Germline values: CDR1 WSHSY, CDR2 SAAADI. The ends lost 7 bases at V and 5 bases at J; junction bases unmatched: 11. This CDR3 comprises 16 residues. CDR3 sequence reads: CASTAPQGAITGELFF. In nucleotides, the CDR3 is TGCGCCAGCACCGCCCCACAGGGGGCAATTACCGGGGAGCTGTTTTTT.